Below, 22 T cell receptor beta chains from the same sample are listed, as sequenced in a study of human T cells and chemical hapten exposure. Time point noted: pre-sensitization, week 0. Stated treatment: therapeutic diphenylcyclopropenone sensitization with weekly scalp DPC. Each CDR3 protein gets one entry after TCRdb re-called the RACE reads with MiXCR. This table has 200,000 to 300,000 distinct CDR3 sequences, approximately 8.6% appearing once. The specimen comprised whole blood, sampled in connection with sensitization to the hapten diphenylcyclopropenone (DPC). The receptor set was obtained from a woman between 40 and 50 years old with alopecia areata. Some clones in this sample may be carry-over from other donors' samples.

This clonotype was seen only a few times. The chain uses TRBV6-1 and TRBJ2-1, with D uncertain. In germline, CDR1 is MNHNS, CDR2 SASEGT. The CDR3 is 16 residues long. Deletions cut 2 bases from V and 2 bases from J, with 13 bases between. The CDR3 DNA sequence: TGTGCCAGCAGTGAATTGTCCCAGTCCCCCTACAATGAGCAGTTCTTC. Encoded protein: CASSELSQSPYNEQFF.

The sample holds many counts of this clonotype. The rearrangement uses TRBV20-1 and TRBJ2-7; TRBD2 might be the D (5 bases). Deletions cut 4 bases from V and 4 bases from J, with 11 bases between. Germline V CDR1 and CDR2: DFQATT, SNEGSKA (reference sequence). This CDR3 comprises 12 residues. The DNA for the CDR3 is TGCAGTGCTACCCCCCCGGGATACGAGCAGTACTTC. This encodes CSATPPGYEQYF.

In this sample, this clonotype turned up a few times. The V and J genes are TRBV5-4 and TRBJ2-7, with D perhaps TRBD2 (5 bases). CDR1 and CDR2 (germline): SGHNT, YYREEE (reference sequence). This CDR3 spans 15 amino acids. V shed 2 bases and J shed 1 base, with 13 bases lying between them. DNA of the CDR3: TGTGCCAGCAGCTTTGGGAGCGGAGCATCCTACGAGCAGTACTTC. Translation: CASSFGSGASYEQYF.

The chain has TRBV27 and TRBJ2-7; 7 bases fit TRBD1. Trimming took 6 bases from V and 6 from J; bases not matched to a gene: 5. This CDR3 has 12 residues. Germline loops: CDR1 MNHEY, CDR2 SMNVEV (reference sequence). The CDR3: CASRSQGTEQYF. The CDR3 bases are TGTGCCAGCAGGTCACAGGGGACCGAGCAGTACTTC.

The rearrangement links TRBV2 to TRBJ1-2; D might be TRBD1 (6 bases). Trimming left V 6 bases short and J 9 bases short, with 14 bases between. Germline V gene sequence: CDR1 SNHLY, CDR2 FYNNEI. This CDR3 comprises 12 residues. The CDR3 loop is CASRTGTSRYTF. The CDR3 bases are TGTGCCAGCAGAACCGGGACATCTCGCTACACCTTC.

In this sample, this clonotype turned up a few times. This chain connects TRBV5-6 to TRBJ1-1; TRBD1 is a possible D gene (5 bases). Germline V gene sequence: CDR1 SGHDT, CDR2 YYEEEE. The CDR3 is made up of 13 amino acids. Trimming left V 3 bases short and J 6 bases short, with 12 bases between. The CDR3 is CASSSLWGPEAFF. The CDR3 DNA sequence: TGTGCCAGCAGCTCCCTCTGGGGCCCTGAAGCTTTCTTT. Based on the CDR3 plus reference TRBV5-6 and TRBJ1-1, the full variable domain is DAGVTQSPTHLIKTRGQQVTLRCSPKSGHDTVSWYQQALGQGPQFIFQYYEEEERQRGNFPDRFSGHQFPNYSSELNVNALLLGDSALYLCASSSLWGPEAFFGQGTRLTVV.

The V and J genes are TRBV20-1 and TRBJ2-7; 13 bases match TRBD2. Germline V gene lookup returns CDR1 DFQATT and CDR2 SNEGSKA (reference sequence). Trimming removed 6 bases from V and 5 bases from J; junction bases left unmatched: 13. This CDR3 has 16 amino acids. This CDR3 is CSAKFPGLAGMNEQYF. CDR3 in DNA: TGCAGTGCCAAATTCCCGGGACTAGCGGGAATGAACGAGCAGTACTTC.

The chain combines TRBV20-1 with TRBJ1-5; TRBD1 might be the D (5 bases). With 1 base removed from V and 2 bases from J, the gap between germline ends came to 12 bases. The length of the CDR3 is 15 residues. Germline-derived CDR1 and CDR2 are DFQATT and SNEGSKA (reference sequence). CDR3: CSARGRDGGNQPQHF. The CDR3, as DNA: TGCAGTGCTAGAGGCCGGGACGGGGGCAATCAGCCCCAGCATTTT.

There are many counts of this clonotype. This chain joins TRBV29-1 and TRBJ1-1, with D tentatively TRBD1 (5 bases). Looked up from germline, CDR1 is SQVTM and CDR2 is ANQGSEA. The CDR3 length is 13 residues. Between the trimmed V and J ends, which lost 7 bases and 5 bases, there was a span of 17 bases. CDR3 bases: TGCAGCGCTGGACGGGCAGGGAGGACTGAAGCTTTCTTT. It encodes CSAGRAGRTEAFF. Drawing the rest from reference TRBV29-1 and TRBJ1-1, the complete variable domain is SAVISQKPSRDICQRGTSLTIQCQVDSQVTMMFWYRQQPGQSLTLIATANQGSEATYESGFVIDKFPISRPNLTFSTLTVSNMSPEDSSIYLCSAGRAGRTEAFFGQGTRLTVV.

Details on this clonotype: Since a much larger clone is just one base distant, this may be a read error. The genes are TRBV3-1 and TRBJ2-6; D gene unclear. V was clipped by 5 bases and J by 0 bases, with 5 bases between them. The CDR3 contains 14 residues. Germline CDR1 LGHDT, CDR2 YNNKEL (reference sequence). CDR3 DNA: TGTGCCAGCAGCGTCCGCTCTGGGGCCAACGTCCTGACTTTC. Translated, it gives CASSVRSGANVLTF.

The chain combines TRBV3-1 with TRBJ1-2; D call uncertain. Per the germline V gene, CDR1 is LGHDT and CDR2 is YNNKEL (reference sequence). Trimming shortened V by 0 bases and J by 8 bases, and 16 bases separated the two germline ends. The CDR3 sequence is 15 residues long. The CDR3 coding sequence is TGTGCCAGCAGCCAAGAGGGCAGCTACATCTCGGGCTACACCTTC. It is translated as CASSQEGSYISGYTF.

The chain has TRBV4-1 and TRBJ2-1; 11 positions match TRBD1. Germline CDR1 is MGHRA and CDR2 is YSYEKL. The CDR3 has 20 amino acids. V lost 0 bases to trimming and J lost 3 bases; unmatched junction nucleotides: 13. The CDR3 region has the DNA TGCGCCAGCAGCCAAGACCGGACAGGGGGCATTAGCGGGCTCTACAATGAGCAGTTCTTC. Translation gives CASSQDRTGGISGLYNEQFF.

In this sample, this clonotype turned up many times. The chain has TRBV7-9 and TRBJ1-2, with 8 bases fitting TRBD1. Germline V gene lookup returns CDR1 SEHNR and CDR2 FQNEAQ (reference sequence). V gave up 8 bases and J gave up 12 bases; unmatched junction bases: 14. The CDR3 loop spans 13 amino acids. CDR3 amino acids: CASRRLDREVDTF. The CDR3 DNA reads as TGTGCCAGCCGCAGGTTGGACAGGGAGGTTGACACCTTC.

There are a few counts of this clonotype. J is TRBJ2-5 and V is TRBV7-9; either TRBD1 or TRBD2 may supply D (5 bases each). The CDR3 consists of 17 residues. V lost 0 bases to trimming and J lost 3 bases, with 17 bases between them. Germline CDR1 SEHNR, CDR2 FQNEAQ (reference sequence). CDR3 residues: CASSLAPGATTKETQYF. As DNA, the CDR3 is TGTGCCAGCAGCTTAGCGCCCGGGGCAACGACGAAAGAGACCCAGTACTTC.

The CDR3 region has the DNA TGTGCCAGCAGTCCGATCCCGGCGCGGAAATACAATGAGCAGTTCTTC. Translating gives CASSPIPARKYNEQFF. This chain links TRBV12-3 or TRBV12-4 with TRBJ2-1; D is unresolved. The germline V and J ends were trimmed by 5 bases and 4 bases, with 18 bases remaining between them. The CDR3 has 16 amino acids.

The chain recombines TRBV20-1 with TRBJ1-2; no definite D call. Trimming pared 0 bases from V and 4 bases from J, leaving 9 bases between. Germline loops: CDR1 DFQATT, CDR2 SNEGSKA (reference sequence). This CDR3 spans 13 amino acids. The CDR3 loop is CSARDGGLYGYTF. The DNA of the CDR3 is TGCAGTGCTAGAGACGGCGGACTCTATGGCTACACCTTC.

This clonotype has more than one count but fewer than ten. This rearrangement joins TRBV6-1 to TRBJ2-7; D unclear. Germline-derived CDR1 and CDR2 are MNHNS and SASEGT. V lost 3 bases to trimming and J lost 5 bases, with 14 bases between them. This CDR3 has 14 amino acids. The CDR3 nucleotides are TGTGCCAGCAGTGAGGTGTTTGGCTGGCACGAGCAGTACTTC. This encodes CASSEVFGWHEQYF.

This clonotype occurred a few times. This sequence joins TRBV21-1 and TRBJ2-5. TRBV21-1 is recorded as a pseudogene. This CDR3 is built from 14 residues. CDR3 bases: TGTGCCAGCAGCCTTGCTTTAGAAGGGAAGACCCAGTACTTC. Protein: CASSLALEGKTQYF.

The chain employs TRBV4-2 and TRBJ2-1; TRBD2 agrees at 12 bases. The CDR3 totals 18 residues. V was pared by 4 bases and J by 2 bases, with 9 bases of the junction left unmatched. CDR1 is LGHNA and CDR2 is YNFKEQ in the germline V gene. In DNA form, the CDR3 reads TGTGCCAGCAGCCGGAATTCTAGGACTAGCGGGGCCTACAATGAGCAGTTCTTC. Encoded protein: CASSRNSRTSGAYNEQFF.

The DNA of the CDR3 is TGTGCCAGCAGCGTGCGGGAGAACACCGGGGAGCTGTTTTTT. Protein sequence: CASSVRENTGELFF. J is TRBJ2-2 and V is TRBV2, with D tentatively TRBD2 (6 bases). The germline V and J ends were trimmed by 6 bases and 1 base, with 9 bases remaining between them. This CDR3 region has 14 residues. Germline CDR1 and CDR2: SNHLY and FYNNEI. The whole variable domain, filled in from reference TRBV2 and TRBJ2-2, reads EPEVTQTPSHQVTQMGQEVILRCVPISNHLYFYWYRQILGQKVEFLVSFYNNEISEKSEIFDDQFSVERPDGSNFTLKIRSTKLEDSAMYFCASSVRENTGELFFGEGSRLTVL.

CDR3 residues: CASSPRGTSGPSSYEQYF. The CDR3 DNA follows: TGTGCCAGCAGCCCTAGAGGGACTAGCGGGCCTAGCTCCTACGAGCAGTACTTC. The rearrangement uses TRBV7-9 and TRBJ2-7; 12 bases align to TRBD2. The CDR3 extends over 18 amino acids. Germline trimming cut 5 bases from V and 0 bases from J; bases unmatched to any gene: 11. Germline assignment: CDR1 SEHNR and CDR2 FQNEAQ (reference sequence).

This clonotype was counted many times. The chain employs TRBV11-1 and TRBJ2-3, with TRBD1 as a possible D gene (5 bases). Trimming removed 8 bases at V and 3 bases at J, with 12 bases between. Germline V gene sequence: CDR1 SGHAT, CDR2 FQDESV (reference sequence). The CDR3 consists of 13 residues. DNA of the CDR3: TGTGCCAGCCTACCCCCAGGGACAGATACGCAGTATTTT. This translates into CASLPPGTDTQYF.